The source of this T cell receptor beta chain is a study of T cells in Graves' hyperthyroidism and ophthalmopathy. V was trimmed by 6 bases and J by 0 bases, leaving 11 bases between them. Per the germline V gene, CDR1 is DFQATT and CDR2 is SNEGSKA (reference sequence). The CDR3 is 13 amino acids. Remarks on this clonotype: Its antigen remains unidentified.

The investigators amplified TCR beta CDR3 regions from RNA transcripts. HTBI primers were the set used in a first-round RT-PCR of the TCR CDR3. TCRdb independently ran MiXCR on the multiplex PCR reads; one entry per CDR3 protein. The sample carries under 250,000 distinct CDR3 sequences, under 20% recorded once. Whole-study findings and limits: Most clonotypes that expanded in the thyroid above 0.001 also showed up in blood.

The receptor comes from a man aged 45-65 years with Graves' hyperthyroidism. The sequencing input was blood. The V and J genes are TRBV20-1 and TRBJ1-1, with no clear D. The CDR3 protein is CSAPVQMNTEAFF. In nucleotides, the CDR3 is TGCAGTGCGCCGGTACAGATGAACACTGAAGCTTTCTTT.